This TCR beta chain was observed in a study of blood T cell repertoires in COVID-19. Study-level background: Material from acute and convalescent COVID-19 was sourced from the United States, Italy and Spain. T cells, B-cell-depleted T cells, or PBMCs supplied cDNA or gDNA.

Germline V CDR1 and CDR2: LGHNT, FRNRAP. This CDR3 region has 16 residues. Trimming removed 2 bases at V and 2 bases at J, with 13 bases between. In the authors' workflow: Nucleated cell number was recorded as an estimate derived from reference gene primer amplification. Repertoires were generated with immunoSEQ multiplex PCR, while TCRdb's copy carries only in-frame clones and drops some. The V and J calls and clone size were taken over from that table, and D and trimming were inferred from the DNA. Seen here are 200,000 to 250,000 clones, about nine tenths observed once, and the top ten hold roughly 2.5%.

Sequencing was carried out using peripheral blood. This clonotype originated in a woman between 55 and 75 years old with acute or convalescent COVID-19. V usage is TRBV12-5 and J usage is TRBJ1-5, with D hard to call. The CDR3 here is CASGLWAGSGNQPQHF. The DNA for the CDR3 is TGTGCTAGTGGTTTGTGGGCAGGCAGTGGCAATCAGCCCCAGCATTTT.